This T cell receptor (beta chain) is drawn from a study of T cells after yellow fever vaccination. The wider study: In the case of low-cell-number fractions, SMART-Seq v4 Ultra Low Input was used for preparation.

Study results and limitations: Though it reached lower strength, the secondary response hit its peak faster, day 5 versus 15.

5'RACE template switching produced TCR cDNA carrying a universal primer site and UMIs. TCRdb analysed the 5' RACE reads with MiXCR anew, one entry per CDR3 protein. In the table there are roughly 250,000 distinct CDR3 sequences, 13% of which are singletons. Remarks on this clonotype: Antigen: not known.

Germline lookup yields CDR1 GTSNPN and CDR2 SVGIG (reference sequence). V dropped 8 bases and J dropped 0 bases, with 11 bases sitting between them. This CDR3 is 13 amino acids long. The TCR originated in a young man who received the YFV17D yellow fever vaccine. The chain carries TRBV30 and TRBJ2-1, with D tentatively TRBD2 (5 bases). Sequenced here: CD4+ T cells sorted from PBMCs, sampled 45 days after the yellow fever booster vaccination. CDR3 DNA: TGTGCCCGTAGCGCCAGCTCCTACAATGAGCAGTTCTTC. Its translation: CARSASSYNEQFF.